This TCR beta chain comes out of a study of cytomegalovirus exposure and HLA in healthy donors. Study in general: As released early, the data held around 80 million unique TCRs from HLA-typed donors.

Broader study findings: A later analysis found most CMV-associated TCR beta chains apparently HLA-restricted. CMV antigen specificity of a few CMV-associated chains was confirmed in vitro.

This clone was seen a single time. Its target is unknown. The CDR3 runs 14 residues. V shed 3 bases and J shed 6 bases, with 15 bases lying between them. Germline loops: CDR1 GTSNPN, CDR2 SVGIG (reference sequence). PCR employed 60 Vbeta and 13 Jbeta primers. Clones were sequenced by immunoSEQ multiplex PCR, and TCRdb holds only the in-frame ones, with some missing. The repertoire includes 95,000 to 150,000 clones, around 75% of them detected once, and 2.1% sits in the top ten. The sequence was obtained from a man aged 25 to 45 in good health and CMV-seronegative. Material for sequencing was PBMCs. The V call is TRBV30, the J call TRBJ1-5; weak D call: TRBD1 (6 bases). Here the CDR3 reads CAWSRSQGTQPQHF. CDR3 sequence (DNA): TGTGCCTGGAGCCGGTCTCAGGGGACTCAGCCCCAGCATTTT.